This T cell receptor (beta chain) was retrieved from a study of blood T cell repertoires in COVID-19 (dated by TCRdb to about 2020). In the study overall: Samples from collaborators originated in the United States, Italy and Spain and spanned both the acute and convalescent phases of COVID-19. The sample metadata nearly always contained a de-identified subject ID, COVID-19 status, age in years and sex. The dataset comprised deeply sampled blood TCRbeta repertoires from subjects exposed to, actively infected with, or recovered from COVID-19. Where available, HLA class I and class II types were obtained from metadata supplied by the sample provider rather than from assay-based typing. The repertoires were released in a freely available public database meant as a resource for research on the immune response to SARS-CoV-2. The material from the prospective study consisted of cDNA or gDNA derived from T cells, B-cell-depleted T cells, or PBMCs. The samples were drawn from the first 160 participants of the ongoing ImmuneRACE study and from more than 1,000 subjects provided by 6 global collaborators.

Participants in the prospective study were enrolled through a virtual design, were aged roughly 18 to 100 years, and lived in 20 to 30 United States geographic areas. In the prospective study, cohorts were assigned on the basis of participant-reported clinical history obtained from a screening survey and a study questionnaire. For ImmuneRACE Cohort 3, a participant was defined as recovered based on two consecutive negative NP/OP PCR tests, clearance by a healthcare professional, or resolution of symptoms. Each participant in the prospective study had whole blood, serum and a nasopharyngeal or oropharyngeal swab collected by mobile phlebotomists. Additional blood draws and questionnaires over a roughly two-month period could optionally be provided by prospective study participants. Before DNA extraction, prospective study blood samples were shipped either frozen or at room temperature. About this clone: This receptor's antigen is unknown. Base qualities are missing; no much larger clone stands one base away.

TCRbeta CDR3 regions were amplified from genomic DNA by means of the immunoSEQ Assay, a bias-controlled multiplex PCR. On the study's bioinformatics: Within the assay, amplification of reference gene primers was used to estimate how many nucleated cells each sample contained. To quantify the absolute abundance of each unique TCRbeta CDR3 rearrangement, sequence reads were collapsed and filtered. For each sample, productive Simpson clonality was calculated as the square root of Simpson's diversity index across productive rearrangements. TCRdb stores this immuneACCESS table with in-frame sequences only. Part of the clones is absent; in the studies checked, under half of the shortfall reflects unresolved V genes, and no reason is known for the rest. That table supplies the V and J calls and clone size; D and trimming were determined from the DNA. Present in this sample are over 250,000 clones, more than 70% of which were seen just once. Under 5.5% of the sample is taken by the ten largest.

Results and caveats for the whole study, not just this receptor: How much clinical and demographic metadata was included differed by source and by participant, and the metadata was provided uncurated.

This clonotype was sampled from a woman aged 25-40 years who had recovered from COVID-19. What was sequenced was PBMCs or T cells enriched from blood (not recorded which).

The CDR3 region: CASSVTRDSYNEQFF. The DNA sequence is TGTGCCAGCAGCGTAACCCGGGACTCCTACAATGAGCAGTTCTTC. The chain uses TRBV11-2 and TRBJ2-1, and possibly TRBD2, on 5 matching bases. The CDR3 starts with the cysteine, ends with the phenylalanine, and has 15 residues. Of the read, only the CDR3 DNA is kept; its 45 bases are in frame from base 1. V loses 5 bases, J loses 0 bases, and the germline ends lie 11 bases apart. CDR1 and CDR2, looked up from the germline V gene, are SGHAT and FQNNGV.